Each of the 31 T cell receptor beta chains below was sequenced from the same sample in a study of T cells in Graves' hyperthyroidism and ophthalmopathy. RNA transcripts gave rise to amplified TCR beta CDR3 regions. HTBI primers were used for first-round RT-PCR of the TCR CDR3. TCRdb redid the calling of the multiplex PCR reads with MiXCR, one entry per CDR3 protein. Counted here are about 160,000 distinct CDR3 sequences, 9.4% occurring once; the ten biggest clones make up roughly 23%. What was sequenced was blood. The source of these receptors is a young woman with Graves' hyperthyroidism that later progressed to Graves' ophthalmopathy.

This clonotype showed up many times. The chain's CDR3 is CASSPRDGYTEAFF. The DNA of the CDR3 is TGCGCCAGCAGCCCGAGGGACGGCTACACTGAAGCTTTCTTT. J is TRBJ1-1 and V is TRBV5-1; TRBD1 is a possible D gene (5 bases). The CDR3 loop spans 14 amino acids. CDR1 is SGHRS, CDR2 YFSETQ, per germline. The V and J ends lost 4 bases and 3 bases respectively, with 13 bases between them.

The table lists this clonotype with many counts. This rearrangement joins TRBV7-9 to TRBJ2-7; 10 nucleotides match TRBD1. The CDR3 is 15 amino acids. Per germline, CDR1 SEHNR and CDR2 FQNEAQ (reference sequence). V trimming: 6 bases; J trimming: 6 bases; junction bases outside the gene matches: 11. CDR3 residues: CASRGTGTGVSEQYF. The CDR3 nucleotides read TGTGCCAGCAGAGGTACCGGGACAGGGGTAAGCGAGCAGTACTTC.

This clonotype was seen more than once but under ten times. Given a much more abundant clone one base away, this may be a read error. The chain employs TRBV29-1 and TRBJ1-2; no firm D call. Germline V gives CDR1 SQVTM, CDR2 ANQGSEA. CDR3 size: 13 residues. Trimming removed 6 bases at V and 2 bases at J, with 13 bases between. The CDR3 loop is CSVIDGRNYGYTF. The CDR3, as DNA: TGCAGCGTCATAGACGGGAGGAACTATGGCTACACCTTC.

This clonotype has a count of ten or more. This chain uses TRBV28 with TRBJ2-5; 10 bases agree with TRBD1. The germline V gene has CDR1 MDHEN and CDR2 SYDVKM. The V gene end was trimmed by 6 bases and the J gene end by 5 bases; junction bases not matched to a gene: 9. There are 15 residues in the CDR3. CDR3 sequence (DNA): TGTGCCAGCAGGCGACAGGGGGCGGAGAGGGAGACCCAGTACTTC. Its protein product is CASRRQGAERETQYF.

In the case of this clonotype: A much larger clone lies a single base off, so this may be a read error. The chain couples TRBV2 to TRBJ2-5, with D possibly matching TRBD2 (6 bases). This CDR3 spans 12 amino acids. Germline assignment: CDR1 SNHLY and CDR2 FYNNEI. V dropped 2 bases and J dropped 9 bases, with 10 bases sitting between them. The CDR3 DNA reads TGTGCCAGCAGTGAATGGGGGGAGTCCCAGTACTTC. As protein: CASSEWGESQYF.

This clonotype occurred a few times. The rearrangement uses TRBV7-6 and TRBJ2-1, with D possibly being TRBD2 (7 bases). V was clipped by 7 bases and J by 7 bases, with 38 bases between them. This CDR3 has 21 amino acids. CDR1 is SGHVS and CDR2 is FNYEAQ in the germline V gene. CDR3 protein: CASTFQPRGAPMTSPENEQFF. The CDR3 bases are TGTGCCAGCACCTTTCAGCCCCGGGGGGCGCCCATGACCTCTCCGGAAAATGAGCAGTTCTTC.

This clonotype appeared many times. The V gene is TRBV20-1, the J gene TRBJ1-2, with 8 bases matching TRBD1. The germline V gene encodes CDR1 DFQATT and CDR2 SNEGSKA (reference sequence). V trimming: 6 bases; J trimming: 6 bases; junction bases outside the gene matches: 9. The CDR3 is made up of 13 amino acids. DNA of the CDR3: TGCAGTGCCGCTCGGACAGGGACACATGGCTACACCTTC. This gives the protein CSAARTGTHGYTF.

This clonotype has ten or more counts. The J gene is TRBJ1-1, the V gene TRBV18; the D gene is possibly TRBD1 (6 bases). Trimming took 6 bases from V and 1 from J, leaving 15 bases between them. In germline, CDR1 is KGHSH, CDR2 LQKENI. The CDR3 runs to 15 residues. In nucleotides, the CDR3 is TGTGCCAGCTCCCGGAATGGAGGGGGGAACACTGAAGCTTTCTTT. It codes for CASSRNGGGNTEAFF.

This clonotype has a count of ten or more. The chain is built from TRBV7-2 and TRBJ2-5; D gene uncertain. The germline V gene encodes CDR1 SGHTA and CDR2 FQGNSA. The CDR3 runs to 12 residues. Trimming took 0 bases from V and 4 from J, leaving 3 bases between them. The CDR3 loop reads CASSLAPETQYF. The CDR3 coding sequence is TGTGCCAGCAGCTTAGCGCCAGAGACCCAGTACTTC. The entire variable domain, with the rest obtained from reference TRBV7-2 and TRBJ2-5, is as follows: GAGVSQSPSNKVTEKGKDVELRCDPISGHTALYWYRQSLGQGLEFLIYFQGNSAPDKSGLPSDRFSAERTGGSVSTLTIQRTQQEDSAVYLCASSLAPETQYFGPGTRLLVL.

There are many counts of this clonotype. The V gene is TRBV6-5, the J gene TRBJ1-1; D is undetermined. Germline V gene lookup returns CDR1 MNHEY and CDR2 SVGAGI. Trimming removed 2 bases from V and 4 bases from J, with 5 bases in between. This CDR3 has 12 residues. CDR3 DNA: TGTGCCAGCAGTTACGAGGGCACTGAAGCTTTCTTT. This encodes CASSYEGTEAFF.

This clonotype was recorded at least ten times. The V and J genes are TRBV2 and TRBJ1-1; 9 bases are shared with TRBD1. The CDR3 runs to 14 residues. J lost 0 bases, V lost 7 bases, and 3 bases had no gene match. CDR1 is SNHLY, CDR2 FYNNEI, per germline. The chain's CDR3 is CASNYRGLNTEAFF. CDR3 nucleotides: TGTGCCAGCAATTACAGGGGGCTGAACACTGAAGCTTTCTTT.

This clonotype was seen once. It is likely a read error, because the conserved phenylalanine at the end of the CDR3 is missing. The rearrangement links TRBV2 to TRBJ1-1, with D possibly TRBD1 on 5 matching bases. This CDR3 contains 12 residues. The germline V gene has CDR1 SNHLY and CDR2 FYNNEI. CDR3 coding DNA: TGCGCCAGCAACGAAGGGGTCACTGAAGCTTTCCTT. It translates to CASNEGVTEAFL.

This clonotype was detected only a few times. The chain carries TRBV30 and TRBJ1-6; D remains unclear. Between the trimmed V and J ends, which lost 5 bases and 8 bases, there was a span of 7 bases. There are 11 residues in the CDR3. CDR1 and CDR2 from the germline V gene are GTSNPN and SVGIG (reference sequence). CDR3 DNA: TGTGCCTGGGCAAGGTATTCACCCCTCCACTTT. Its protein product is CAWARYSPLHF.

This chain links TRBV12-3 or TRBV12-4 with TRBJ2-1, with TRBD2 identical over 8 bases. The V gene end was trimmed by 6 bases and the J gene end by 8 bases; junction bases not matched to a gene: 6. This CDR3 comprises 13 residues. The CDR3 sequence is CASRAGGIHEQFF. The CDR3 DNA is TGTGCCAGCAGGGCGGGGGGAATTCATGAGCAGTTCTTC.

Of note for this clonotype: A much larger clone sits a single nucleotide away, making a read error possible. V and J are TRBV13 and TRBJ2-2, with 8 bases matching TRBD2. This CDR3 is built from 14 residues. Looked up from germline, CDR1 is PRHDT and CDR2 is FYEKMQ (reference sequence). Trimming removed 7 bases from V and 0 bases from J; junction bases left unmatched: 1. CDR3 DNA: TGTGCCAGCAATAGCGGGGCGAACACCGGGGAGCTGTTTTTT. Its translation: CASNSGANTGELFF.

This clonotype appeared many times. The CDR3 region has the DNA TGTGCCAGCAGTTACCTCGGAAACACCATATATTTT. It is translated as CASSYLGNTIYF. V and J are TRBV6-6 and TRBJ1-3; no firm D call. Germline V gene data show CDR1 as MNHNY and CDR2 as SVGAGI (reference sequence). V lost 2 bases and J 4 bases, leaving 3 bases between the germline ends. This CDR3 has 12 amino acids.

This clonotype was seen at least ten times. The V and J genes are TRBV27 and TRBJ2-3; D is possibly TRBD2 (6 bases). V was trimmed by 3 bases and J by 6 bases, leaving 10 bases between them. This CDR3 comprises 13 residues. Germline lookup yields CDR1 MNHEY and CDR2 SMNVEV (reference sequence). The chain's CDR3 is CASSFGGADTQYF. The CDR3 bases are TGTGCCAGCAGTTTTGGAGGGGCGGATACGCAGTATTTT.

Many counts were recorded for this clonotype. J is TRBJ2-5 and V is TRBV7-3, with 7 bases that match TRBD2. The CDR3 sequence is 15 residues long. CDR1 is SGHTA, CDR2 FQGTGA, per germline. The V gene end was trimmed by 1 base and the J gene end by 5 bases; junction bases not matched to a gene: 7. This CDR3 reads CASSLREGAAETQYF. The CDR3, as DNA: TGTGCCAGCAGCTTAAGGGAGGGTGCGGCGGAGACCCAGTACTTC.

In its sample, this clonotype was seen many times. CDR3 protein: CSARPTGTGDPDTQYF. As DNA, the CDR3 is TGCAGTGCTAGACCGACCGGGACAGGGGATCCAGATACGCAGTATTTT. V and J are TRBV20-1 and TRBJ2-3, with 10 bases lining up with TRBD1. V lost 2 bases, J lost 4 bases, and 9 bases stayed unmatched. The germline V gene encodes CDR1 DFQATT and CDR2 SNEGSKA (reference sequence). The CDR3 contains 16 residues.

V and J are TRBV24-1 and TRBJ2-1; 7 positions agree with TRBD2. Trimming at V came to 4 bases and at J to 3 bases, leaving 11 bases not matched to a gene. The length of the CDR3 is 17 residues. Germline CDR1 and CDR2: KGHDR and SFDVKD. The chain's CDR3 is CATSDDGLVLGYNEQFF. DNA for the CDR3: TGTGCCACCAGTGACGATGGACTAGTCCTTGGCTACAATGAGCAGTTCTTC.

The CDR3 nucleotides are TGTGCCAGCAGTGCCTCTAAAACGAGCTCCTACAATGAGCAGTTCTTC. Amino acids: CASSASKTSSYNEQFF. The V and J genes are TRBV6-1 and TRBJ2-1, with no clear D. The CDR3 consists of 16 residues. Germline assignment: CDR1 MNHNS and CDR2 SASEGT. The V and J ends lost 4 bases and 0 bases respectively, with 13 bases between them.

Ten or more counts support this clonotype. V is TRBV6-2 or TRBV6-3 and J is TRBJ1-1; TRBD1 matches at 8 bases. The CDR3 has 15 amino acids. Germline CDR1 is MNHEY and CDR2 is SVGEGT. Trimming at V came to 4 bases and at J to 1 base, leaving 5 bases not matched to a gene. The CDR3 loop reads CASSSYRGTNTEAFF. CDR3 DNA sequence: TGTGCCAGCAGTTCCTACAGGGGGACGAACACTGAAGCTTTCTTT.

This clonotype was seen many times. The chain uses TRBV5-8 and TRBJ1-2; 7 bases are a match to TRBD1. Germline CDR1 is SGHTS and CDR2 is YDEGEE. This CDR3 has 14 residues. Germline trimming cut 0 bases from V and 7 bases from J; bases unmatched to any gene: 6. CDR3 in amino acids: CASSLEGQTTGYTF. The CDR3 bases are TGTGCCAGCAGCTTGGAGGGACAGACCACTGGCTACACCTTC.

V gene TRBV28 combines with J gene TRBJ2-7; a possible D gene is TRBD2 (6 bases). Trimming removed 3 bases at V and 2 bases at J, with 11 bases between. The V gene's germline CDR1 is MDHEN and CDR2 SYDVKM. CDR3 size: 14 residues. Here the CDR3 DNA reads TGTGCCAGCAGTTTCGCTAGCGCACCCTACGAGCAGTACTTC. Its protein is CASSFASAPYEQYF.

This clonotype was seen at least ten times. V is TRBV13 and J is TRBJ2-1; TRBD1 agrees at 9 bases. The trim removed 0 bases at V and 7 bases at J, leaving 1 base unmatched. Germline V CDR1 and CDR2: PRHDT, FYEKMQ (reference sequence). This CDR3 comprises 14 residues. CDR3 in amino acids: CASSLGTGGNEQFF. In DNA, the CDR3 is TGTGCCAGCAGCTTAGGGACAGGGGGGAATGAGCAGTTCTTC.

This clonotype was seen many times. The V call is TRBV11-2, the J call TRBJ1-2; a weak D match, TRBD1 (5 bases). From germline, CDR1 is SGHAT and CDR2 FQNNGV. This CDR3 comprises 13 residues. Trimming removed 4 bases from V and 4 bases from J, with 10 bases in between. CDR3 in amino acids: CASSSRVGYGYTF. CDR3 coding DNA: TGTGCCAGCAGCTCCAGGGTTGGCTATGGCTACACCTTC.

The table lists this clonotype with many counts. V and J are TRBV12-3 or TRBV12-4 and TRBJ1-1, with D tentatively TRBD1 (6 bases). Trimming took off 6 bases at V and 1 base at J, with 9 bases between the two ends. The CDR3 is 13 residues long. CDR3 loop: CASRQTGNTEAFF. DNA of the CDR3: TGTGCCAGCAGACAGACAGGGAACACTGAAGCTTTCTTT.

This clonotype was detected only a few times. The chain uses TRBV10-2 and TRBJ2-1; D may be TRBD2 (6 bases). There are 15 residues in the CDR3. V lost 5 bases and J lost 0, with 11 bases in between. From germline, CDR1 is WSHSY and CDR2 SAAADI. The CDR3, as DNA: TGCGCCAGCAGTCTGGAACTAGCCTCCTACAATGAGCAGTTCTTC. This sequence encodes CASSLELASYNEQFF.

Many counts were recorded for this clonotype. The chain uses TRBV29-1 and TRBJ2-1; 7 nucleotides match TRBD1. The CDR3 is 13 residues long. V lost 6 bases and J lost 5; bases outside the gene matches: 7. CDR1 is SQVTM, CDR2 ANQGSEA, per germline. CDR3 region: CSVLTGTHNEQFF. CDR3 DNA: TGCAGCGTCCTGACAGGGACCCACAATGAGCAGTTCTTC.

This clonotype was recorded at least ten times. The gene calls are TRBV7-8 and TRBJ2-7, with a tentative D call TRBD1 (5 bases). V was shortened by 4 bases and J by 3 bases, with 10 bases between the two germline ends. The CDR3 runs 13 residues. CDR1 is SGHVS, CDR2 FQNEAQ, per germline. As DNA, the CDR3 is TGTGCCAGCAGCTCAACAGGATACTACGAGCAGTACTTC. It translates to CASSSTGYYEQYF.

There are many counts of this clonotype. The chain uses TRBV3-1 and TRBJ2-5, with no clear D. This CDR3 spans 13 amino acids. Germline assignment: CDR1 LGHDT and CDR2 YNNKEL (reference sequence). Trimming shortened V by 1 base and J by 5 bases, and 8 bases separated the two germline ends. The CDR3 loop reads CASSQARPETQYF. The CDR3 bases are TGTGCCAGCAGCCAAGCGCGGCCTGAGACCCAGTACTTC.